This entry describes one T cell receptor beta chain. Its cognate antigen is unknown. Looked up from germline, CDR1 is SGHAT and CDR2 is FQNNGV. The CDR3 has 17 residues. The junction had 15 bases not matched to a gene; V was cut back by 5 bases and J by 5 bases. Sequencing of TCR beta drew on CD8+ and CD4+ T cells from blood. An input of about 0.5 to 1 ug of RNA was subjected to reverse transcription using random hexamers. Multiplex immunoSEQ PCR targeted 54 Vbeta and 13 Jbeta TCR beta segments. TCRdb re-called the immunoSEQ multiplex PCR reads with MiXCR, one entry per CDR3 protein. The sample lists about 300,000 distinct CDR3 sequences, approximately 85% occurring once. This sample was included in a study of CD8 T cells in Susac syndrome. General observations from the study: The number of individuals included in the study's TCR sequencing and HLA analysis was acknowledged as relatively small.

This chain joins TRBV11-2 and TRBJ2-5; 9 bases agree with TRBD2. The receptor was isolated from a human donor with multiple sclerosis. Sequenced sample: CD8+ T cells from PBMCs. CDR3 sequence: CASSPRTAGGPKETQYF. CDR3 bases: TGTGCCAGCAGCCCCCGGACGGCGGGAGGGCCGAAGGAGACCCAGTACTTC.